This passage covers 21 T cell receptor beta chains from one sample sequenced in a study of T-cell memory formation after mild COVID-19. One entry per CDR3 protein, called by TCRdb with MiXCR from the 5' RACE reads. The sample yields some 130,000 distinct CDR3 sequences, approximately 25% seen once. The sample consisted of PBMCs or a T cell subset sorted from them (not recorded which). The receptors come from an adult woman who had mild COVID-19 (a few samples of this study predate the infection). Cell type and time point are not known.

The V gene is TRBV6-2 or TRBV6-3, the J gene TRBJ1-1; D gene ambiguous. Germline-derived CDR1 and CDR2 are MNHEY and SVGEGT. The germline V and J ends were trimmed by 6 bases and 0 bases, with 8 bases remaining between them. The CDR3 totals 13 residues. The CDR3 nucleotides read TGTGCCAGCAGGAGGGCCATGAACACTGAAGCTTTCTTT. It encodes CASRRAMNTEAFF.

In this sample, this clonotype turned up a few times. The chain recombines TRBV29-1 with TRBJ2-7; a weak D match, TRBD2 (5 bases). CDR1 is SQVTM and CDR2 is ANQGSEA in the germline V gene. Trimming took 1 base from V and 1 from J, leaving 11 bases between them. This CDR3 has 14 amino acids. Here the CDR3 reads CSVEVEGKSYEQYF. The CDR3 DNA reads as TGCAGCGTTGAAGTAGAGGGAAAATCCTACGAGCAGTACTTC.

This clonotype was picked up a small number of times. This sequence joins TRBV30 and TRBJ2-7; TRBD2 aligns across 7 bases. From germline, CDR1 is GTSNPN and CDR2 SVGIG (reference sequence). The CDR3 contains 17 residues. V lost 3 bases, J lost 4 bases, and 18 bases stayed unmatched. The CDR3 spells CAWSPGGAGTEYYEQYF. CDR3 bases: TGTGCCTGGAGCCCGGGGGGAGCGGGGACTGAGTATTACGAGCAGTACTTC.

This clonotype was counted between two and nine times. This sequence joins TRBV7-8 and TRBJ2-1, with a tentative D call TRBD1 (6 bases). This CDR3 comprises 17 residues. CDR1 is SGHVS and CDR2 is FQNEAQ in the germline V gene. Trimming left V 5 bases short and J 5 bases short, with 22 bases between. Written as DNA, the CDR3 is TGTGCCAGCAGCGCGGCTGCGGGCTCCTGGGGGCACAATGAGCAGTTCTTC. It specifies CASSAAAGSWGHNEQFF.

V is TRBV7-9 and J is TRBJ1-1, with D hard to call. The CDR3 sequence is 14 residues long. From germline, CDR1 is SEHNR and CDR2 FQNEAQ (reference sequence). Trimming took 4 bases from V and 0 from J, leaving 9 bases between them. The CDR3 here is CASSSGTLNTEAFF. CDR3 coding DNA: TGTGCCAGCAGCTCAGGAACATTGAACACTGAAGCTTTCTTT.

This clonotype was detected ten times or more. The chain uses TRBV5-4 and TRBJ2-3; 8 bases align to TRBD1. The germline CDR1 and CDR2 sequences are SGHNT and YYREEE (reference sequence). After removal of 4 bases from V and 2 bases from J, the junction contained 6 bases not matched to a gene. The CDR3 is made up of 15 amino acids. The CDR3 here is CASSPGTGATDTQYF. Here the CDR3 DNA reads TGTGCCAGCAGCCCCGGGACAGGAGCCACAGATACGCAGTATTTT.

A note on this clonotype: Compared with germline, one end of the junction differs, possibly owing to a read error. The rearrangement links TRBV20-1 to TRBJ1-1; D remains unclear. This CDR3 is 13 amino acids long. Germline assignment: CDR1 DFQATT and CDR2 SNEGSKA (reference sequence). CDR3 nucleotides: TGCAGTGATAGAGATGAGGGTAGTACTGAAGCTTTCTTT. As protein: CSDRDEGSTEAFF.

The chain is built from TRBV4-1 and TRBJ2-5; D uncertain. The germline CDR1 and CDR2 sequences are MGHRA and YSYEKL. The ends were cut back, 0 bases at V and 2 bases at J, with 7 bases in the middle. The CDR3 is 14 amino acids. The CDR3: CASSQDRWQETQYF. CDR3 nucleotides: TGCGCCAGCAGCCAAGATCGTTGGCAAGAGACCCAGTACTTC.

This clonotype occurred once. The CDR3 reads CASSSDQGYGNTIYF. The CDR3 DNA sequence: TGTGCCAGCAGCTCGGATCAGGGGTACGGAAACACCATATATTTT. This chain links TRBV7-9 with TRBJ1-3; the D gene is possibly TRBD1 (6 bases). V gave up 4 bases and J gave up 4 bases, with 14 bases separating them. CDR3 length: 15 residues. The germline V gene has CDR1 SEHNR and CDR2 FQNEAQ (reference sequence). The full variable domain, completed using reference TRBV7-9 and TRBJ1-3, is DTGVSQNPRHKITKRGQNVTFRCDPISEHNRLYWYRQTLGQGPEFLTYFQNEAQLEKSRLLSDRFSAERPKGSFSTLEIQRTEQGDSAMYLCASSSDQGYGNTIYFGEGSWLTVV.

The rearrangement links TRBV4-3 to TRBJ2-5; D ambiguous. CDR1 is LGHNA and CDR2 is YSLEER in the germline V gene. The V gene lost 2 bases and the J gene lost 2 bases, with 6 bases spanning the gap. There are 13 residues in the CDR3. CDR3 in amino acids: CASSQHRQETQYF. CDR3 in DNA: TGCGCCAGCAGCCAACACAGACAAGAGACCCAGTACTTC.

The V call is TRBV9, the J call TRBJ2-1; 7 bases agree with TRBD2. The length of the CDR3 is 16 residues. The V segment lost 0 bases and the J segment 1 base; nucleotides outside the gene matches: 4. In germline, CDR1 is SGDLS, CDR2 YYNGEE. The CDR3 here is CASSVVGGGSYNEQFF. In DNA, the CDR3 is TGTGCCAGCAGCGTAGTTGGGGGAGGGTCCTACAATGAGCAGTTCTTC.

The chain joins TRBV12-3 or TRBV12-4 to TRBJ2-5; D uncertain. V gave up 1 base and J gave up 4 bases, with 7 bases separating them. The CDR3 is 13 residues long. CDR3 sequence (DNA): TGTGCCAGCAGTTTAGTGCCTAGAGAGACCCAGTACTTC. Amino acids: CASSLVPRETQYF.

This clonotype was seen more than once but under ten times. The chain links TRBV7-8 to TRBJ2-7; a weak D match, TRBD2 (6 bases). V dropped 4 bases and J dropped 2 bases, with 21 bases sitting between them. In germline, CDR1 is SGHVS, CDR2 FQNEAQ. The length of the CDR3 is 17 residues. CDR3: CASSCYGTQECPYEQYF. The CDR3 DNA sequence: TGTGCCAGCAGCTGCTACGGGACTCAAGAATGCCCCTACGAGCAGTACTTC.

V gene TRBV24-1 combines with J gene TRBJ2-1; D may be TRBD2 (6 bases). V was cut by 2 bases and J by 0 bases, with 10 bases left in between. Germline-derived CDR1 and CDR2 are KGHDR and SFDVKD. The CDR3 has 16 amino acids. CDR3 region: CATSDSPGDSYNEQFF. CDR3 DNA: TGTGCCACCAGTGATTCCCCGGGGGACTCCTACAATGAGCAGTTCTTC.

At least ten counts were recorded for this clonotype. This sequence joins TRBV6-4 and TRBJ2-2; 11 bases agree with TRBD2. V lost 8 bases and J lost 6; bases outside the gene matches: 5. There are 14 residues in the CDR3. Germline lookup yields CDR1 MRHNA and CDR2 SNTAGT. The CDR3 region has the DNA TGTGCCAGCGCACTAGCGGGGGATGCCGGGGAGCTGTTTTTT. Translating gives CASALAGDAGELFF.

This sequence joins TRBV12-3 or TRBV12-4 and TRBJ2-3; 10 positions agree with TRBD2. V was clipped by 3 bases and J by 2 bases; unmatched bases: 11. This CDR3 contains 18 residues. The CDR3 DNA reads TGTGCCAGCAGTTTCTCGGCGGCCGGACTAGCGGACACAGATACGCAGTATTTT. This codes for CASSFSAAGLADTDTQYF.

The J gene is TRBJ2-7, the V gene TRBV24-1, with TRBD1 identical over 9 bases. Germline values: CDR1 KGHDR, CDR2 SFDVKD. With 2 bases clipped from V and 5 bases from J, the junction kept 12 bases outside the gene matches. The CDR3 sequence is 17 residues long. The CDR3 protein is CATSDSSPGTGIHEQYF. The CDR3 DNA follows: TGTGCCACCAGTGATTCCAGTCCCGGGACAGGGATCCACGAGCAGTACTTC.

This clonotype was seen a single time. V and J are TRBV27 and TRBJ2-7; 8 bases match TRBD1. This CDR3 has 15 amino acids. Germline V gene sequence: CDR1 MNHEY, CDR2 SMNVEV (reference sequence). V gave up 7 bases and J gave up 3 bases; unmatched junction bases: 11. CDR3 in amino acids: CASKRLDRALYEQYF. CDR3 DNA sequence: TGTGCCAGCAAGCGTTTGGACAGGGCTCTCTACGAGCAGTACTTC.

This chain uses TRBV6-5 with TRBJ1-2; TRBD1 might be the D (5 bases). The CDR3 totals 15 residues. CDR1 and CDR2 from the germline V gene are MNHEY and SVGAGI. The V end lost 7 bases, the J end lost 7 bases, and 22 bases lay between the germline ends. The CDR3 DNA is TGTGCCAGCATCCCTCTGACCGGGACCCGAGGTGGCTACACCTTC. It translates to CASIPLTGTRGGYTF.

V and J are TRBV15 and TRBJ2-1; 9 positions match TRBD1. V trimming: 5 bases; J trimming: 3 bases; junction bases outside the gene matches: 2. CDR1 LNHNV and CDR2 YYDKDF come from the germline V gene (reference sequence). CDR3 length: 14 residues. CDR3 coding DNA: TGTGCCACCAGCCGGGACAGGGACTACAATGAGCAGTTCTTC. Its translation is CATSRDRDYNEQFF.

The rearrangement joins TRBV5-5 to TRBJ1-1, with D possibly being TRBD1 (6 bases). The CDR3 contains 17 residues. Germline V gives CDR1 SGHKS, CDR2 YYEKEE (reference sequence). V gave up 0 bases and J gave up 0 bases, with 15 bases separating them. Here the CDR3 DNA reads TGTGCCAGCAGCTTGGCCTTACAGGGCTACTTGAACACTGAAGCTTTCTTT. Translated: CASSLALQGYLNTEAFF.